This T cell receptor beta chain appears in the sequencing data of a study of blood T cell repertoires in COVID-19. Study as a whole: The United States, Italy and Spain were the sources of the acute and convalescent COVID-19 samples.

The CDR3 runs to 11 residues. The V and J ends lost 5 bases and 4 bases respectively, with 4 bases between them. Germline loops: CDR1 SGHTS, CDR2 YDEGEE. Authors' processing steps: Nucleated cell number was recorded as an estimate derived from reference gene primer amplification. Generated by immunoSEQ multiplex PCR, the TCRdb table keeps only in-frame clones and is missing some. The V and J calls and clone size are taken from that table; D and trimming were inferred from the DNA. The sample holds 110,000 or so clones, 75% to 90% seen once. This TCR was recovered from a human donor in a cohort sampled during active COVID-19. The sequencing input was peripheral blood. This chain joins TRBV5-8 and TRBJ1-5; unclear D gene. The CDR3 DNA reads as TGTGCCAGCAGGTTAAATCAGCCCCAGCATTTT. It is translated as CASRLNQPQHF.